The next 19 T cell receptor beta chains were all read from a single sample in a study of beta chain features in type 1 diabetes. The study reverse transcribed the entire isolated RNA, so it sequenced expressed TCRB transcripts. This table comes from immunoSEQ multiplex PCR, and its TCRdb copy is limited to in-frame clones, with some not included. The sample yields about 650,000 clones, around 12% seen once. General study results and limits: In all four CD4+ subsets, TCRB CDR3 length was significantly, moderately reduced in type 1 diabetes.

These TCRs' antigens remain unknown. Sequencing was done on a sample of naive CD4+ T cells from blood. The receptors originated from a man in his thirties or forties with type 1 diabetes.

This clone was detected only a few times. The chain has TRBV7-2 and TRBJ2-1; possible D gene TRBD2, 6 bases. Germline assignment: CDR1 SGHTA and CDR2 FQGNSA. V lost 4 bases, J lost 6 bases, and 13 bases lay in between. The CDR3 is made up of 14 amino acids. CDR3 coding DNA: TGTGCCAGCAGCTGGGCAGCGGGCCCCAATGAGCAGTTCTTC. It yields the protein CASSWAAGPNEQFF.

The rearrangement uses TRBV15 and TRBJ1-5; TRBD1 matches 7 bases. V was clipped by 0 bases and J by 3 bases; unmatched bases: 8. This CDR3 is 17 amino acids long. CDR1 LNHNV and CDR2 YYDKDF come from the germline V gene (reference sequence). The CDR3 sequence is CATSREYGRGTNQPQHF. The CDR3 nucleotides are TGTGCCACCAGCAGAGAGTATGGCAGGGGGACCAATCAGCCCCAGCATTTT.

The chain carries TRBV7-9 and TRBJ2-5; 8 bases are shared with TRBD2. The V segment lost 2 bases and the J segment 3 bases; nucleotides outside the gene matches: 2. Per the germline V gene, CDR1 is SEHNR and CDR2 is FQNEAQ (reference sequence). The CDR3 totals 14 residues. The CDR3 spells CASSLNSGEETQYF. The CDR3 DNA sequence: TGTGCCAGCAGCTTAAATAGCGGGGAAGAGACCCAGTACTTC.

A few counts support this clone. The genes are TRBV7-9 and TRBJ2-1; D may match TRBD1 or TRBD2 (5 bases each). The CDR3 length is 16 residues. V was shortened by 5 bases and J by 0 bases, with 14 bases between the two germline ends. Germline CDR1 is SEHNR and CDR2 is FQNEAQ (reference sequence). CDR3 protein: CASSPPEGFSYNEQFF. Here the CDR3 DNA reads TGTGCCAGCAGCCCCCCCGAGGGGTTCTCCTACAATGAGCAGTTCTTC.

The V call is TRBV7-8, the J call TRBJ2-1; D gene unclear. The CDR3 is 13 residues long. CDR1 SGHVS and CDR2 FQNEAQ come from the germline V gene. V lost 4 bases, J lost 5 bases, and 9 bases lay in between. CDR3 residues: CASSSGPNNEQFF. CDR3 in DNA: TGTGCCAGCAGCTCTGGCCCCAACAATGAGCAGTTCTTC.

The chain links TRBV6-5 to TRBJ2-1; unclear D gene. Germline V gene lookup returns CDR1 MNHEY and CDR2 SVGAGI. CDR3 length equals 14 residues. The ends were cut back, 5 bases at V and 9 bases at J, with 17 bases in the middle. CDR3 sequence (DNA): TGTGCCAGCAGTCCCCCGACCGGGTACGGTGAGCAGTTCTTC. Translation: CASSPPTGYGEQFF.

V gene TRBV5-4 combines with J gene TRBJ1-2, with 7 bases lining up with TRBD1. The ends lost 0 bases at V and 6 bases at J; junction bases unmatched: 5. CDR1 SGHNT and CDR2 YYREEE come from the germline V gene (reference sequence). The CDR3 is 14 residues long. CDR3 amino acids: CASSLADRENGYTF. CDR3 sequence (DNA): TGTGCCAGCAGCTTGGCCGACAGGGAAAATGGCTACACCTTC.

Here the CDR3 DNA reads TGTGCCAGCAGCCAAGTAGTCAGATCTAACTATGGCTACACCTTC. It specifies CASSQVVRSNYGYTF. The chain uses TRBV14 and TRBJ1-2, with D uncertain. Germline V gene sequence: CDR1 SGHDN, CDR2 FVKESK. CDR3 length equals 15 residues. Trimming cost V 1 base and J 0 bases, with 9 bases left between them.

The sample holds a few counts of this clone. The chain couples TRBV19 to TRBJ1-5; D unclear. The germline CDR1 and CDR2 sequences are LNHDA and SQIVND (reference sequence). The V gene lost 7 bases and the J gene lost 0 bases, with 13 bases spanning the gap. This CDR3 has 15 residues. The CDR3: CASTLGQNSNQPQHF. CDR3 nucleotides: TGTGCCAGTACCCTAGGGCAGAATAGCAATCAGCCCCAGCATTTT.

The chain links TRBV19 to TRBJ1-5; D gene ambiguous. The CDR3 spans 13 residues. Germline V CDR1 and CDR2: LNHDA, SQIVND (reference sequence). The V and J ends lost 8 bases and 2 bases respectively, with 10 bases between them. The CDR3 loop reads CASCTRRNQPQHF. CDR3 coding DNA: TGTGCCAGTTGTACACGACGCAATCAGCCCCAGCATTTT.

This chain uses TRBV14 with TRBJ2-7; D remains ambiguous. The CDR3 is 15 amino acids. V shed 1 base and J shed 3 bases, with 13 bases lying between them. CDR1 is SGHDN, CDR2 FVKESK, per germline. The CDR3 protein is CASSQGPGSFYEQYF. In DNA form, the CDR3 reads TGTGCCAGCAGCCAAGGGCCGGGCAGCTTCTACGAGCAGTACTTC.

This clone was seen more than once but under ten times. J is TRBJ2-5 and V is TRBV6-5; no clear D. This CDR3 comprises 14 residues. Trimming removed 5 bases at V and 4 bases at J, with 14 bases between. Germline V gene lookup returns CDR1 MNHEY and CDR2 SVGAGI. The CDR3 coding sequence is TGTGCCAGCAGTGGGATGTCGCGGCGAGAGACCCAGTACTTC. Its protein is CASSGMSRRETQYF.

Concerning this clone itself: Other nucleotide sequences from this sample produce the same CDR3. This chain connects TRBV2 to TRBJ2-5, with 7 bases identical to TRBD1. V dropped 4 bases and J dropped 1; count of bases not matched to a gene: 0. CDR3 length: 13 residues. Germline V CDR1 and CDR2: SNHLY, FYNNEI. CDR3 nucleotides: TGTGCCAGCAGTGGGGACAGCCAAGAGACCCAGTACTTC. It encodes CASSGDSQETQYF.

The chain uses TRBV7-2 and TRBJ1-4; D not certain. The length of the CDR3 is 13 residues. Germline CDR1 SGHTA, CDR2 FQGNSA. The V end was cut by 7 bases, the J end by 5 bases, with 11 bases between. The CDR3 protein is CASTQRSNEKLFF. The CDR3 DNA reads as TGTGCCAGCACCCAAAGGTCGAATGAAAAACTGTTTTTT.

CDR3 sequence (DNA): TGTGCCAGCAGTGACCCGGACCCGGGGAGCTACACCTTC. It specifies CASSDPDPGSYTF. The chain recombines TRBV25-1 with TRBJ1-2; D uncertain. The CDR3 is 13 amino acids. The germline gives CDR1 MGHDK, CDR2 SYGVNS. V lost 3 bases to trimming and J lost 9 bases, with 14 bases between them.

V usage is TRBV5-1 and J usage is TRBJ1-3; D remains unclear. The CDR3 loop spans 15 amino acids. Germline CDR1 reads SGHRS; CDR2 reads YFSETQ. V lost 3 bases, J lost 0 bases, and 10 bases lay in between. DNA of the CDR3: TGCGCCAGCAGCTCGGACGGTGACTCTGGAAACACCATATATTTT. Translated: CASSSDGDSGNTIYF.

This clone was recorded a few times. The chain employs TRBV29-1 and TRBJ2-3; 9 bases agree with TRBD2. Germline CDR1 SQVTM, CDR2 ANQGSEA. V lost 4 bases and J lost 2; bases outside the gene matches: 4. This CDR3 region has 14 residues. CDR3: CSVVRLADTDTQYF. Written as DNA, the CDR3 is TGCAGCGTTGTACGACTAGCGGACACAGATACGCAGTATTTT.

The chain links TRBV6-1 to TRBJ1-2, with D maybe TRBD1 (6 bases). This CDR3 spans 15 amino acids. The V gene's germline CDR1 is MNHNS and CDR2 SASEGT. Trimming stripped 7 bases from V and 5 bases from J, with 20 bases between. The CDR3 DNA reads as TGTGCCAGCACCACGATATCGGACAGAGGGTATGGCTACACCTTC. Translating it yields CASTTISDRGYGYTF.

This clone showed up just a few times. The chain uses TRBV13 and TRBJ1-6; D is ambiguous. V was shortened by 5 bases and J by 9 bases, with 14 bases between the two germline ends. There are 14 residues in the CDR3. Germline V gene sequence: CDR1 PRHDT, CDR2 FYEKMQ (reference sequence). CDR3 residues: CASSARTVSSPLHF. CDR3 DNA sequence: TGTGCCAGCAGCGCCCGGACGGTATCTTCACCCCTCCACTTT. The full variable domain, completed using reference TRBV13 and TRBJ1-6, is AAGVIQSPRHLIKEKRETATLKCYPIPRHDTVYWYQQGPGQDPQFLISFYEKMQSDKGSIPDRFSAQQFSDYHSELNMSSLELGDSALYFCASSARTVSSPLHFGNGTRLTVT.